This is a list of T cell receptor beta chains from one sample in a study of response to subunit inactivated influenza vaccine. In TCRdb, the RT-PCR reads were re-called with MiXCR into one record per CDR3 protein. The repertoire includes about 570,000 distinct CDR3 sequences, around 11% of them detected once, and roughly 11% sits in the top ten. This same sample was also part of a study on T cells expressing NK-cell markers.

The sample in question was PBMCs from blood, obtained on the day of vaccination. All receptors come from a man aged 45-65 years who received an inactivated influenza vaccine. Both conserved end residues are part of each CDR3. Fields, in order: CDR3 protein, CDR3 length, J gene, V gene.

CSVEDPWEQYF | 11 | TRBJ2-7 | TRBV29-1
CASSQTPGNEQFF | 13 | TRBJ2-1 | TRBV4-3
CASSLGGLQVQREGGVVTDTQYF | 23 | TRBJ2-3 | TRBV7-6
CASSLESQVPQHF | 13 | TRBJ1-5 | TRBV6-6
CASSQERTGQETQYF | 15 | TRBJ2-5 | TRBV4-2
CASSQDFTIANYGYTF | 16 | TRBJ1-2 | TRBV4-3
CASSLLTLGEQFF | 13 | TRBJ2-1 | TRBV11-3
CASSQVRAFNEQFF | 14 | TRBJ2-1 | TRBV4-2
CSASQGHSEQPQHF | 14 | TRBJ1-5 | TRBV20-1
CASSLDMEGAGEQYF | 15 | TRBJ2-7 | TRBV5-1
CSVDGTSGKKETQYF | 15 | TRBJ2-5 | TRBV29-1
CASSLEGSSKAKNIQYF | 17 | TRBJ2-4 | TRBV11-2
CASSQDGTHFNEQFF | 15 | TRBJ2-1 | TRBV4-3
CASEGVLRSQETQYF | 15 | TRBJ2-5 | TRBV6-2/TRBV6-3
CASRFRDPFPNTGELFF | 17 | TRBJ2-2 | TRBV6-2/TRBV6-3
CASSQDLAGALTDTQYF | 17 | TRBJ2-3 | TRBV4-3
CSARGDPRGYNSPLHF | 16 | TRBJ1-6 | TRBV20-1
CASSSRPGTVTSGANVLTF | 19 | TRBJ2-6 | TRBV6-2/TRBV6-3
CASSSGQGSLQETQYF | 16 | TRBJ2-5 | TRBV5-1
CASSLALGTGVPEAFF | 16 | TRBJ1-1 | TRBV5-6
CASSQDPGSKVNEQFF | 16 | TRBJ2-1 | TRBV3-1
CSASRRDLTDTQYF | 14 | TRBJ2-3 | TRBV20-1
CASREEGTEAFF | 12 | TRBJ1-1 | TRBV6-2/TRBV6-3
CATEDRGEGKNIQYF | 15 | TRBJ2-4 | TRBV24-1
CSATFPGRGVSGNTIYF | 17 | TRBJ1-3 | TRBV20-1
CSAGTSGSSRFYEQYF | 16 | TRBJ2-7 | TRBV29-1
CASGLDSPLHF | 11 | TRBJ1-6 | TRBV19
CASSPGTGYINEQFF | 15 | TRBJ2-1 | TRBV4-3
CASSLHQNTEAFF | 13 | TRBJ1-1 | TRBV12-3/TRBV12-4
CASSVGASGSSYEQFF | 16 | TRBJ2-1 | TRBV9
CASTPSGLSIQYF | 13 | TRBJ2-4 | TRBV12-3/TRBV12-4
CASSLYDRAWETQYF | 15 | TRBJ2-5 | TRBV5-5
CATSSEEGPMAKNIQYF | 17 | TRBJ2-4 | TRBV15
CASSRAGTPTGFF | 13 | TRBJ2-1 | TRBV12-3/TRBV12-4
CASSLAAGTNSPLHF | 15 | TRBJ1-6 | TRBV5-1
CASSLSSGTAYEQYF | 15 | TRBJ2-7 | TRBV14
CASSGTGGGQPQHF | 14 | TRBJ1-5 | TRBV6-1
CASKGDRVSDTQYF | 14 | TRBJ2-3 | TRBV5-1
CASSLPGQGASAGELFF | 17 | TRBJ2-2 | TRBV7-2
CASTGTSLGNEQFF | 14 | TRBJ2-1 | TRBV6-2/TRBV6-3
CASSVATTTYNEQFF | 15 | TRBJ2-1 | TRBV9